The entry that follows covers one TCR beta chain sequence. Original methodology: Amplification from reference gene primers served as the basis for estimated nucleated cell counts. The table came from immunoSEQ multiplex PCR; TCRdb's copy has only in-frame clones and leaves some out. V, J and clone size derive from that table, while D and trimming were established from the DNA sequence. The sample has 100,000 to 150,000 clones; around 88% are singletons. The sample is drawn from a study of blood T cell repertoires in COVID-19. Study-level background: The United States, Italy and Spain supplied acute and convalescent COVID-19 samples. T cells, B-cell-depleted T cells, or PBMCs provided the cDNA or gDNA that served as material.

V shed 0 bases and J 1 base; nucleotides not matched to a gene: 2. Germline V gene data show CDR1 as SGDLS and CDR2 as YYNGEE. The CDR3 runs to 16 residues. The specimen sequenced was peripheral blood. The TCR comes from a man in his forties or fifties with acute or convalescent COVID-19. The chain recombines TRBV9 with TRBJ2-1; 9 nucleotides match TRBD2. CDR3 sequence reads: CASSVETSGSYNEQFF. CDR3 DNA sequence: TGTGCCAGCAGCGTAGAGACTAGCGGTTCCTACAATGAGCAGTTCTTC.